This T cell receptor (beta chain) was identified during a study of blood T cell repertoires in COVID-19. Study-level information: Collection of acute and convalescent COVID-19 samples took place in the United States, Italy and Spain. Sources were T cells, B-cell-depleted T cells, or PBMCs; the material itself was cDNA or gDNA.

In the original analysis: Using reference gene primer amplification, nucleated cell counts were estimated. Profiling relied on immunoSEQ multiplex PCR, and the TCRdb table lists in-frame clones only, not all of them. V, J and clone size derive from that table, while D and trimming were established from the DNA sequence. Of 200,000 to 250,000 clones listed, 70% to 90% were seen once; the top ten hold about 12%. V lost 1 base, J lost 6 bases, and 16 bases lay in between. Germline CDR1 reads SGHTA; CDR2 reads FQGNSA. The CDR3 has 15 amino acids. Source material: peripheral blood. The origin of this receptor is a woman younger than 30 who had recovered from COVID-19. This chain links TRBV7-2 with TRBJ2-7; D unresolved. The CDR3 coding sequence is TGTGCCAGCAGCTTAGACGGAGTATCGGGTCGCGAGCAGTACTTC. It is translated as CASSLDGVSGREQYF.